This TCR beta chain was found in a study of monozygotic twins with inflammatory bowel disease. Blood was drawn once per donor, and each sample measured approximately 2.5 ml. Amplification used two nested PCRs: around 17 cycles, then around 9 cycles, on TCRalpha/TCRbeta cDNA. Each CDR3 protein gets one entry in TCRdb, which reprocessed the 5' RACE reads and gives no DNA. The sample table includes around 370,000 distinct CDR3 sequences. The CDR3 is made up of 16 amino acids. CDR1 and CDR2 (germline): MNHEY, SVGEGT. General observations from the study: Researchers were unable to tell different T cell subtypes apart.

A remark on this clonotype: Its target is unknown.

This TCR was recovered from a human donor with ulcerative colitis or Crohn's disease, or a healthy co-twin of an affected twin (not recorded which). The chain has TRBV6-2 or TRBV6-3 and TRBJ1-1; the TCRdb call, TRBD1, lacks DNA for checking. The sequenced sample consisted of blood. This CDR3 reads CASSYGTGSMNTEAFF.